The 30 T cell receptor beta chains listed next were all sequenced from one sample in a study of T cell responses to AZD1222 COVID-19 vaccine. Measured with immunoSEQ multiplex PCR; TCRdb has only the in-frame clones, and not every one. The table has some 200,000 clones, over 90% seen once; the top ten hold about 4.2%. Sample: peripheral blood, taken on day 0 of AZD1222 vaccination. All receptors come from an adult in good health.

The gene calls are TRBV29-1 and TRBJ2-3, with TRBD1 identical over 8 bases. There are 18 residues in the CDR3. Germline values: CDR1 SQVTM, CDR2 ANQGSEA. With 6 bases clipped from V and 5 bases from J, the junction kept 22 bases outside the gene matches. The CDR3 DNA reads TGCAGCGTGGATACCGGGACAGGTAGGTCTTGGCGGGAAGATACGCAGTATTTT. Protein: CSVDTGTGRSWREDTQYF.

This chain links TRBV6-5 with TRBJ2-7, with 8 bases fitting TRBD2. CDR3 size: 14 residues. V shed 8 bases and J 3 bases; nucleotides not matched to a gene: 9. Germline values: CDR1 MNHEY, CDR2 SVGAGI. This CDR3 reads CASGRLATIYEQYF. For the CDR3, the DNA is TGTGCCAGCGGCCGACTAGCGACAATCTACGAGCAGTACTTC.

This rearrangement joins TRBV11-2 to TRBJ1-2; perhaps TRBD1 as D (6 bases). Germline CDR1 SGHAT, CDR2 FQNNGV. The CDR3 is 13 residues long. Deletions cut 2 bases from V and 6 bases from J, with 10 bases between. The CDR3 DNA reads TGTGCCAGCAGCTTATTCAGGGGAAATGGCTACACCTTC. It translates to CASSLFRGNGYTF.

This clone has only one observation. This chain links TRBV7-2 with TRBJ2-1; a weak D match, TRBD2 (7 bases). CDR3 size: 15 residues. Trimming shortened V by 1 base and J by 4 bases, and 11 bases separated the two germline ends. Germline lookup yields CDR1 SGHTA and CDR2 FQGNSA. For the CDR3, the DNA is TGTGCCAGCAGCTTAGAGAGGGGGGGATACAATGAGCAGTTCTTC. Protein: CASSLERGGYNEQFF.

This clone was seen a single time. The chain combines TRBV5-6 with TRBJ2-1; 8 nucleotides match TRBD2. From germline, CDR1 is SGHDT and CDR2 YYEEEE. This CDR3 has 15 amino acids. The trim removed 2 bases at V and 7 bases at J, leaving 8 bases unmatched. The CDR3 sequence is CASSFAPGLGNEQFF. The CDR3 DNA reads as TGTGCCAGCAGCTTCGCTCCGGGACTAGGAAATGAGCAGTTCTTC.

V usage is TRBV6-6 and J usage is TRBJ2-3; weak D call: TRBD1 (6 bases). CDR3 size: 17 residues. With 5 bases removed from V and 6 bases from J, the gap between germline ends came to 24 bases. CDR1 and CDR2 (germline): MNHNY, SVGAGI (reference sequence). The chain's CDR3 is CASSRGPGTRVLDTQYF. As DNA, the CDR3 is TGTGCCAGCAGTCGAGGCCCCGGGACACGGGTGTTGGATACGCAGTATTTT.

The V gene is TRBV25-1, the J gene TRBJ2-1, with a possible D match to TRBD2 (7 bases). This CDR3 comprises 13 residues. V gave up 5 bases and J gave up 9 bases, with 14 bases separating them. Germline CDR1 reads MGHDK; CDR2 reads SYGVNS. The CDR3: CASSRGGAIEQFF. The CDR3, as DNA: TGTGCCAGCAGTCGAGGGGGGGCGATTGAGCAGTTCTTC.

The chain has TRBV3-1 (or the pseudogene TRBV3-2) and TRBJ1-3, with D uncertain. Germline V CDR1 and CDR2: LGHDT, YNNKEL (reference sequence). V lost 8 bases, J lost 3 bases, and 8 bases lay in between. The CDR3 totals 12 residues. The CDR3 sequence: CASGSDGNTIYF. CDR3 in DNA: TGTGCCAGCGGGTCGGATGGAAACACCATATATTTT.

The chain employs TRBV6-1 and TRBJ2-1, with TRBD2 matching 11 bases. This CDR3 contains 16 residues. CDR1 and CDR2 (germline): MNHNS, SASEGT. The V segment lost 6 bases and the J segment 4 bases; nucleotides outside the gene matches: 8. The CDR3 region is CASSEYGTSGYNEQFF. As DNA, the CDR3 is TGTGCCAGCAGCGAATACGGGACTAGCGGTTACAATGAGCAGTTCTTC.

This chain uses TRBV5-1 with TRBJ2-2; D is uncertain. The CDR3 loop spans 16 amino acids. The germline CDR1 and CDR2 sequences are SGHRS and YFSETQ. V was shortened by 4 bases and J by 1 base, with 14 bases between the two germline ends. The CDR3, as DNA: TGCGCCAGCAGCGACTCCGGGCCTTTGAACACCGGGGAGCTGTTTTTT. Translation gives CASSDSGPLNTGELFF. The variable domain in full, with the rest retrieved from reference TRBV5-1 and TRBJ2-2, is KAGVTQTPRYLIKTRGQQVTLSCSPISGHRSVSWYQQTPGQGLQFLFEYFSETQRNKGNFPGRFSGRQFSNSRSEMNVSTLELGDSALYLCASSDSGPLNTGELFFGEGSRLTVL.

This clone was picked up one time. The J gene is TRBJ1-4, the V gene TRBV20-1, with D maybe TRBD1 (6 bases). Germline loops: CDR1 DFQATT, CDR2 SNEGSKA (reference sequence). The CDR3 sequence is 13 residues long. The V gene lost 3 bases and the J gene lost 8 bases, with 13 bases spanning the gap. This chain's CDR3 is CSASVQGSEKLFF. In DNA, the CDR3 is TGCAGTGCTAGTGTACAGGGTAGCGAAAAACTGTTTTTT.

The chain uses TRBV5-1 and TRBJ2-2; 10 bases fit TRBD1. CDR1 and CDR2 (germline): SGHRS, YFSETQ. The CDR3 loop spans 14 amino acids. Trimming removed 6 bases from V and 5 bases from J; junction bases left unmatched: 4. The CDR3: CASKTGQGTGELFF. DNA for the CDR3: TGCGCCAGCAAGACGGGACAGGGGACCGGGGAGCTGTTTTTT.

In DNA form, the CDR3 reads TGTGCCAGCAGTTACTCGGGTGGGAGGGAGGATCAGCCCCAGCATTTT. Protein sequence: CASSYSGGREDQPQHF. V gene TRBV6-6 combines with J gene TRBJ1-5; no firm D call. The V and J ends lost 0 bases and 5 bases respectively, with 14 bases between them. The CDR3 is 16 residues long. Germline CDR1 is MNHNY and CDR2 is SVGAGI (reference sequence).

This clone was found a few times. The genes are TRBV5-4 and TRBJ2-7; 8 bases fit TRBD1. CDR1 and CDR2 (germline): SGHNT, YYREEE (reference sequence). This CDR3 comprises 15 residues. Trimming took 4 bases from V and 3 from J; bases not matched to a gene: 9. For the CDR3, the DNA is TGTGCCAGCAGCGCGGATGGACAGGGTGGCTACGAGCAGTACTTC. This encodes CASSADGQGGYEQYF.

The CDR3 DNA is TGTGCCAGCAGCACCCGCCTCACGGGCTTCTTGGACAATGAGCAGTTCTTC. Its protein is CASSTRLTGFLDNEQFF. This rearrangement joins TRBV7-2 to TRBJ2-1; the D is unclear. The V gene's germline CDR1 is SGHTA and CDR2 FQGNSA. Trimming cost V 5 bases and J 5 bases, with 22 bases left between them. The CDR3 loop spans 17 amino acids.

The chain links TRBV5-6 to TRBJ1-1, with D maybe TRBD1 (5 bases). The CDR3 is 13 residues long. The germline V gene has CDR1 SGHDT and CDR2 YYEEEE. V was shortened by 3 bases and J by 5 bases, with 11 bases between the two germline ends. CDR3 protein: CASSSAGWTEAFF. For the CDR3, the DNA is TGTGCCAGCAGCTCCGCAGGGTGGACTGAAGCTTTCTTT.

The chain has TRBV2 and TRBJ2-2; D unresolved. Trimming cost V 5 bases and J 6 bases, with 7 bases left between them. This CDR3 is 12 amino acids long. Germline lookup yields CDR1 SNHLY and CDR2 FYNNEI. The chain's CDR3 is CASSTLPGELFF. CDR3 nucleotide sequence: TGTGCCAGCAGTACCTTACCCGGGGAGCTGTTTTTT.

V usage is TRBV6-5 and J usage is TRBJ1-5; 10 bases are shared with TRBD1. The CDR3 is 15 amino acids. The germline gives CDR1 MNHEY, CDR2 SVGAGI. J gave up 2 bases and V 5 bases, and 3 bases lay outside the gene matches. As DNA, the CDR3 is TGTGCCAGCAGTCTGACAGGGGGCGGCAATCAGCCCCAGCATTTT. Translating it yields CASSLTGGGNQPQHF.

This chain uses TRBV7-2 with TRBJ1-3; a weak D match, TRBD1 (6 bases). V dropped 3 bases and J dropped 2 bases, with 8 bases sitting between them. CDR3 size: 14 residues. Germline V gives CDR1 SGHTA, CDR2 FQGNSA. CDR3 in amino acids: CASSLDSAGNTIYF. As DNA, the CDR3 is TGTGCCAGCAGCTTGGACAGTGCTGGAAACACCATATATTTT. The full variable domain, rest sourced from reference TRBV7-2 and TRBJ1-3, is GAGVSQSPSNKVTEKGKDVELRCDPISGHTALYWYRQSLGQGLEFLIYFQGNSAPDKSGLPSDRFSAERTGGSVSTLTIQRTQQEDSAVYLCASSLDSAGNTIYFGEGSWLTVV.

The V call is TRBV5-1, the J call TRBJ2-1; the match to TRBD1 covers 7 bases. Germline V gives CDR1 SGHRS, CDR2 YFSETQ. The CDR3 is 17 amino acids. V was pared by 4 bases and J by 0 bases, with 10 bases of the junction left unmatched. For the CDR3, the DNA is TGCGCCAGCAGCCCACCTTCCGGGACAGACTCCTACAATGAGCAGTTCTTC. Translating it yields CASSPPSGTDSYNEQFF.

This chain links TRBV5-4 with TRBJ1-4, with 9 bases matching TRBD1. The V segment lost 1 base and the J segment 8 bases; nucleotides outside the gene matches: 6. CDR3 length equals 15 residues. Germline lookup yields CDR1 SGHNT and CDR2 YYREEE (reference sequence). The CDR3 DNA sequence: TGTGCCAGCAGCTTGAAGTCCGGACAGGGGGAAAAACTGTTTTTT. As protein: CASSLKSGQGEKLFF.

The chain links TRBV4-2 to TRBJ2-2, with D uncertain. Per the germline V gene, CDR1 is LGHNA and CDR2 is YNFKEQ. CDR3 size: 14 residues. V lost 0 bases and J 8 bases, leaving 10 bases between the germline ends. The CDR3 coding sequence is TGTGCCAGCAGCCAAGAGTTACGGGTAGGGGAGCTGTTTTTT. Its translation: CASSQELRVGELFF.

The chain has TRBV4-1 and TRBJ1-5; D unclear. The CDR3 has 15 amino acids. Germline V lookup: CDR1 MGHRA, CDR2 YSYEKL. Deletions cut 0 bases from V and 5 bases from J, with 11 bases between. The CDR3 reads CASSQDYTTHQPQHF. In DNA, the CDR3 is TGCGCCAGCAGCCAAGATTACACAACTCATCAGCCCCAGCATTTT.

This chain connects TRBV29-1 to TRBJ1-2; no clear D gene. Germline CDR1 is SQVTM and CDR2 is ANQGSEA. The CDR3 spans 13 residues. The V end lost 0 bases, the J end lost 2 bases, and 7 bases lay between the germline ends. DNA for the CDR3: TGCAGCGTTGAAGATTCGGACAACTATGGCTACACCTTC. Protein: CSVEDSDNYGYTF.

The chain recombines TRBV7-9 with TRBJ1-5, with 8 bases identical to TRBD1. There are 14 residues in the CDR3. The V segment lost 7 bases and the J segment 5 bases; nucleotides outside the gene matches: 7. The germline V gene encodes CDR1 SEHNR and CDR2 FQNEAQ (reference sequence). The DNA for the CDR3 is TGTGCCAGCACCTCCGGACAGGGAGATCAGCCCCAGCATTTT. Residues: CASTSGQGDQPQHF. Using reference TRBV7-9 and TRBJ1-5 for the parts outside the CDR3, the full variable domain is DTGVSQNPRHKITKRGQNVTFRCDPISEHNRLYWYRQTLGQGPEFLTYFQNEAQLEKSRLLSDRFSAERPKGSFSTLEIQRTEQGDSAMYLCASTSGQGDQPQHFGDGTRLSIL.

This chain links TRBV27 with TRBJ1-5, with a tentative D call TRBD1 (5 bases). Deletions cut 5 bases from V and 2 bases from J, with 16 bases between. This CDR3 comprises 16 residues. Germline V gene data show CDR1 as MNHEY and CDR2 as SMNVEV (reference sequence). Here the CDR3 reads CASSIDGTGGNQPQHF. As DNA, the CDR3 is TGTGCCAGCAGTATAGACGGAACAGGAGGCAATCAGCCCCAGCATTTT.

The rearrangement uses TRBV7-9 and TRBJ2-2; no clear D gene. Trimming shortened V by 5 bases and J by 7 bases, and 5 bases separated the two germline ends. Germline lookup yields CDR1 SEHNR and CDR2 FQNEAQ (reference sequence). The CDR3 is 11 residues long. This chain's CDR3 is CASSHSGELFF. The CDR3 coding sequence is TGTGCCAGCAGCCACAGCGGGGAGCTGTTTTTT.

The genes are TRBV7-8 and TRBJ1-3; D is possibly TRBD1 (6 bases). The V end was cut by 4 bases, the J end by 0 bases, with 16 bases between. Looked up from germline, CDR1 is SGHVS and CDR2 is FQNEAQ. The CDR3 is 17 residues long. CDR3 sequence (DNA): TGTGCCAGCAGCTGGGGGGCAGGGCTGATCTCTGGAAACACCATATATTTT. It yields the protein CASSWGAGLISGNTIYF.

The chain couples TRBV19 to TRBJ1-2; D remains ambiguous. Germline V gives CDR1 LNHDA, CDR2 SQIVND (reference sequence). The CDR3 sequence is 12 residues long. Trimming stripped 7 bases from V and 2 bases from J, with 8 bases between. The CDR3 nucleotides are TGTGCCAGTAAGACACCCAACTATGGCTACACCTTC. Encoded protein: CASKTPNYGYTF.

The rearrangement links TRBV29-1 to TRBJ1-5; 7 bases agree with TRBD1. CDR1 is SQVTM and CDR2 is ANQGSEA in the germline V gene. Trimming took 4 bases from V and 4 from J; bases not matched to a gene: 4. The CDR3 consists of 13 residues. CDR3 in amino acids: CSVAGTVNQPQHF. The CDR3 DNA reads TGCAGCGTTGCGGGGACAGTAAATCAGCCCCAGCATTTT.